The present entry profiles one TCR beta chain with its context. What it binds is not known. This specimen comes from a study of beta chain features in type 1 diabetes. Overall study findings and caveats: Any HLA type influence on TCRB rearrangement was left unresolved here. Highly expressing activated T cells could be over-counted with a cDNA template.

Isolated RNA was reverse transcribed in full, so expressed TCRB transcripts were sequenced. Some clones are missing from TCRdb's copy, which holds only in-frame ones; the method was immunoSEQ multiplex PCR. The sample shows 500,000 to 700,000 clones, roughly 16% of them seen only once. This CDR3 has 13 amino acids. Germline CDR1 and CDR2: SQVTM and ANQGSEA. Trimming cost V 2 bases and J 4 bases; bases outside gene matches: 3. Input material: naive CD4+ T cells from blood. V is TRBV29-1 and J is TRBJ1-2, with 8 bases aligning to TRBD1. This receptor was obtained from a man aged 18 to 29 in good health. The CDR3 loop reads CSVEPQGAYGYTF. As DNA, the CDR3 is TGCAGCGTTGAACCCCAGGGGGCCTATGGCTACACCTTC.